This TCR beta chain derives from a study of shared clonotypes between healthy human individuals. Study-level points and caveats: Exclusively blood specimens were collected; tissue repertoires likely differ.

The length of the CDR3 is 14 residues. Deletions cut 4 bases from V and 6 bases from J, with 16 bases between. Germline lookup yields CDR1 SQVTM and CDR2 ANQGSEA. All participating donors were Caucasian adults from Nashville, Tennessee. As for this clone: Its antigen is as yet unknown.

The assay was immunoSEQ multiplex PCR, and TCRdb's table has in-frame clones only and misses some. The repertoire holds about 2.5 million clones, approximately 90% seen once, with 0.3% to 0.4% in the top ten. The receptor comes from a man aged 18 to 29 in good health. Some clones in this sample may be carry-over from other donors' samples. The chain employs TRBV29-1 and TRBJ2-1; TRBD2 might be the D (5 bases). The sequenced material came from naive CD4+ T cells from PBMCs. Subset defined: CD45RA+ positively selected. As DNA, the CDR3 is TGCAGCGTTGTAAGACCCGCGAGGGCCAATGAGCAGTTCTTC. It is translated as CSVVRPARANEQFF.